This T cell receptor beta chain was found in a study of blood T cell repertoires in COVID-19. The overall study: Recovered status applied to Cohort 3 donors who had two consecutive negative PCRs. It also applied to those with clearance or with symptom resolution. PBMCs, B-cell-depleted T cells, or T cells provided the cDNA or gDNA that made up the material.

CDR1 is GTSNPN and CDR2 is SVGIG in the germline V gene (reference sequence). This CDR3 has 13 amino acids. V gave up 2 bases and J gave up 11 bases, with 18 bases separating them. Participant-reported clinical history was the basis for cohort assignment. Profiling relied on immunoSEQ multiplex PCR, and the TCRdb table lists in-frame clones only, not all of them. The sample contains around 190,000 clones, around 83% of which appear only once. This rearrangement joins TRBV30 to TRBJ1-1; possible D gene TRBD1, 5 bases. This TCR was recovered from a woman aged 40 to 49 in a cohort exposed to, infected with or recovered from COVID-19 (not recorded which). Sequencing was done on a sample of PBMCs or T cells enriched from blood (not recorded which). The CDR3 DNA reads TGTGCCTGGAGTACGGGGGTAGGAACTGGCGCTTTCTTT. Translation: CAWSTGVGTGAFF.